The 17 T cell receptor beta chains reported below all come from one sample, sequenced in a study of blood T cell repertoires in COVID-19. Sequencing was performed with immunoSEQ multiplex PCR; in TCRdb, only in-frame clones are kept and a portion is missing. In the table there are about 200,000 clones, almost 85% of which are singletons. The material sequenced was peripheral blood. The receptors were gathered from a woman in her 70s with active or convalescent COVID-19.

The V and J genes are TRBV4-1 and TRBJ2-1; 13 positions agree with TRBD2. The ends lost 4 bases at V and 9 bases at J; junction bases unmatched: 9. CDR1 MGHRA and CDR2 YSYEKL come from the germline V gene. The CDR3 has 16 amino acids. The CDR3 region has the DNA TGCGCCAGCAGCCCGCCTGGACTAGCGGGAGTTGGTGAGCAGTTCTTC. The encoded protein is CASSPPGLAGVGEQFF.

The chain is built from TRBV20-1 and TRBJ2-7; no firm D call. This CDR3 has 11 amino acids. The germline V gene encodes CDR1 DFQATT and CDR2 SNEGSKA (reference sequence). Trimming cost V 0 bases and J 6 bases, with 6 bases left between them. The CDR3 DNA follows: TGCAGTGCTAGAGATGGGCCCGAGCAGTACTTC. This translates into CSARDGPEQYF.

The rearrangement joins TRBV4-1 to TRBJ2-5, with D uncertain. This CDR3 is 14 amino acids long. The germline gives CDR1 MGHRA, CDR2 YSYEKL. Deletions cut 4 bases from V and 1 base from J, with 10 bases between. DNA for the CDR3: TGCGCCAGCAGCCTAGAAACACCCCAAGAGACCCAGTACTTC. Its translation: CASSLETPQETQYF.

This chain links TRBV2 with TRBJ2-1, with D possibly TRBD2 on 5 matching bases. The CDR3 is 15 residues long. CDR1 and CDR2 (germline): SNHLY, FYNNEI. The V gene lost 8 bases and the J gene lost 6 bases, with 20 bases spanning the gap. Written as DNA, the CDR3 is TGTGCCAGCCGCAACCGCGGACTCGGGTTCAATGAGCAGTTCTTC. Protein sequence: CASRNRGLGFNEQFF.

This sequence joins TRBV24-1 and TRBJ2-1; the match to TRBD2 covers 8 bases. The junction had 4 bases not matched to a gene; V was cut back by 5 bases and J by 2 bases. This CDR3 comprises 15 residues. CDR1 and CDR2 (germline): KGHDR, SFDVKD. CDR3 coding DNA: TGTGCCACCAGTGGACGGGAGGGCGCCTACAATGAGCAGTTCTTC. Encoded protein: CATSGREGAYNEQFF.

This clone has more than one count but fewer than ten. The genes are TRBV11-2 and TRBJ2-3; possible D gene TRBD2, 5 bases. Germline assignment: CDR1 SGHAT and CDR2 FQNNGV. The CDR3 consists of 15 residues. V lost 4 bases and J 2 bases, leaving 13 bases between the germline ends. The CDR3 here is CASSSGLYSTDTQYF. In nucleotides, the CDR3 is TGTGCCAGCAGCTCAGGACTTTACTCCACAGATACGCAGTATTTT.

J is TRBJ2-2 and V is TRBV7-6, with 13 bases matching TRBD2. CDR3 length equals 15 residues. The J segment lost 6 bases and the V segment lost 5 bases, leaving 3 bases of the junction unmatched. The germline V gene has CDR1 SGHVS and CDR2 FNYEAQ. The DNA for the CDR3 is TGTGCCAGCAGCCGCGGACTAGCGGGGGCCGGGGAGCTGTTTTTT. Its protein product is CASSRGLAGAGELFF.

V and J are TRBV28 and TRBJ1-2; D gene ambiguous. V was shortened by 3 bases and J by 5 bases, with 4 bases between the two germline ends. The CDR3 totals 11 residues. CDR1 and CDR2 from the germline V gene are MDHEN and SYDVKM. For the CDR3, the DNA is TGTGCCAGCAGTTTTCAGTATGGCTACACCTTC. Translating gives CASSFQYGYTF.

In its sample, this clone was seen a few times. J is TRBJ2-7 and V is TRBV15; TRBD2 matches 8 bases. V shed 0 bases, J shed 0 bases, and the junction held 10 bases outside the gene matches. The germline V gene encodes CDR1 LNHNV and CDR2 YYDKDF (reference sequence). This CDR3 comprises 18 residues. The CDR3 here is CATSRDLGSGGSSYEQYF. The CDR3 DNA is TGTGCCACCAGCAGAGATCTGGGGAGCGGGGGAAGCTCCTACGAGCAGTACTTC.

The chain uses TRBV5-5 and TRBJ2-7; TRBD2 aligns across 8 bases. CDR1 is SGHKS, CDR2 YYEKEE, per germline (reference sequence). The CDR3 sequence is 14 residues long. V shed 0 bases and J 2 bases; nucleotides not matched to a gene: 1. CDR3 in DNA: TGTGCCAGCAGCTTGGAACTAGCGGCCTACGAGCAGTACTTC. This translates into CASSLELAAYEQYF.

The chain employs TRBV14 and TRBJ2-1; D is unresolved. Germline V gives CDR1 SGHDN, CDR2 FVKESK. The CDR3 runs to 13 residues. Deletions cut 6 bases from V and 5 bases from J, with 11 bases between. The CDR3 here is CASSSEIHNEQFF. For the CDR3, the DNA is TGTGCCAGCAGTTCGGAGATACACAATGAGCAGTTCTTC.

The V call is TRBV3-1 (or the pseudogene TRBV3-2), the J call TRBJ2-2; no clear D. The CDR3 extends over 12 amino acids. V dropped 2 bases and J dropped 6 bases, with 4 bases sitting between them. Germline lookup yields CDR1 LGHDT and CDR2 YNNKEL (reference sequence). This CDR3 reads CASSQFAGELFF. CDR3 DNA sequence: TGTGCCAGCAGCCAATTCGCCGGGGAGCTGTTTTTT.

The gene calls are TRBV4-2 and TRBJ1-1; D perhaps matches TRBD1 (6 bases). Looked up from germline, CDR1 is LGHNA and CDR2 is YNFKEQ. The CDR3 loop spans 15 amino acids. With 10 bases removed from V and 0 bases from J, the gap between germline ends came to 18 bases. The CDR3 bases are TGTGCCACCCAGGGACAAGCCCTCTTGAACACTGAAGCTTTCTTT. Translation: CATQGQALLNTEAFF.

The V call is TRBV6-5, the J call TRBJ2-5, with TRBD2 matching 11 bases. Trimming removed 8 bases from V and 13 bases from J; junction bases left unmatched: 15. CDR3 length: 14 amino acids. Germline V gives CDR1 MNHEY, CDR2 SVGAGI. The CDR3 sequence is CASLKTSGAGRWYF. In DNA, the CDR3 is TGTGCCAGCTTAAAGACTAGCGGGGCCGGCCGGTGGTACTTC.

V gene TRBV18 combines with J gene TRBJ2-7; possible D gene TRBD1, 6 bases. CDR3 size: 13 residues. Germline CDR1 is KGHSH and CDR2 is LQKENI. Trimming took 2 bases from V and 5 from J, leaving 10 bases between them. This CDR3 is CASSPSRGDEQYF. The CDR3 DNA reads as TGTGCCAGCTCACCAAGCAGGGGCGACGAGCAGTACTTC. The whole variable domain, filled in from reference TRBV18 and TRBJ2-7, reads NAGVMQNPRHLVRRRGQEARLRCSPMKGHSHVYWYRQLPEEGLKFMVYLQKENIIDESGMPKERFSAEFPKEGPSILRIQQVVRGDSAAYFCASSPSRGDEQYFGPGTRLTVT.

This chain connects TRBV4-1 to TRBJ2-7; no firm D call. With 4 bases removed from V and 4 bases from J, the gap between germline ends came to 20 bases. Germline V CDR1 and CDR2: MGHRA, YSYEKL. The CDR3 contains 16 residues. As DNA, the CDR3 is TGCGCCAGCAGCCGCCTGGCTAGTTCGGTTACGTACGAGCAGTACTTC. Amino acid sequence: CASSRLASSVTYEQYF.

The rearrangement uses TRBV11-2 and TRBJ2-1, with 11 bases matching TRBD2. This CDR3 region has 15 residues. Germline values: CDR1 SGHAT, CDR2 FQNNGV. V dropped 5 bases and J dropped 5; count of bases not matched to a gene: 5. CDR3 protein: CASSLGLAENNEQFF. As DNA, the CDR3 is TGTGCCAGCAGCCTGGGACTAGCGGAGAACAATGAGCAGTTCTTC.